The clone carrying this T cell receptor beta chain came up many times. No antigen is known for it. This sample stems from a study of spatial heterogeneity in lung cancer. For the study at large: Averaged across combinations, each unique TCR and UMI pairing appeared more than ten times in raw reads, which were uncorrected.

The V end lost 4 bases, the J end lost 6 bases, and 10 bases lay between the germline ends. Germline loops: CDR1 LNHNV, CDR2 YYDKDF (reference sequence). This CDR3 is 13 amino acids long. The time point is: sample taken at primary tumor resection. The sequenced material consisted of unsorted whole RNA from tumor, nontumor lung or frozen PBMC. Donation came from about 72 patients with untreated early-stage non-small cell lung cancer. TCRdb used MiXCR to reprocess the 5' RACE reads, holding one entry per CDR3 protein. The sample holds tens of thousands of distinct CDR3 sequences, roughly 7% seen once. General observations from the study: The study found ubiquitous expanded tumor TCRs in blood more at resection than follow-up.

The genes are TRBV15 and TRBJ1-5, with D maybe TRBD1 (5 bases). The TCR sequence derives from a female donor with early-stage non-small cell lung cancer. Source: PBMCs, taken at surgery. The CDR3 DNA reads TGTGCCACCAGCATGGGACTCCTTCAGCCCCAGCATTTT. Translation: CATSMGLLQPQHF.